This T cell receptor gamma chain was recovered during a study of γδ T cells in repeated Plasmodium falciparum infection. The germline V gene encodes CDR1 EGSTGY and CDR2 YDSYTSSV. There are 13 residues in the CDR3. This clone was observed at least ten times. Sequence at one end of the junction differs from germline and may be a read error. TCRdb reanalysed the multiplex PCR reads with CATT. The sample records some 30,000 gamma-chain clones, approximately 1.5% being singletons. Flow sorting of PBMC yielded separate Vgamma9/Vdelta2+ and Vdelta2-negative gammadelta T cell populations for bulk repertoire analysis.

The source material was gamma-delta T cells from blood. This chain uses TRGV4 with TRGJ1 or TRGJ2. The sequence derives from a pool of human donors (malaria-infected and uninfected, not separated). This CDR3 reads CASWDGQGYKKLF. Written as DNA, the CDR3 is TGTGCCTCCTGGGATGGGCAAGGTTATAAGAAACTCTTT.